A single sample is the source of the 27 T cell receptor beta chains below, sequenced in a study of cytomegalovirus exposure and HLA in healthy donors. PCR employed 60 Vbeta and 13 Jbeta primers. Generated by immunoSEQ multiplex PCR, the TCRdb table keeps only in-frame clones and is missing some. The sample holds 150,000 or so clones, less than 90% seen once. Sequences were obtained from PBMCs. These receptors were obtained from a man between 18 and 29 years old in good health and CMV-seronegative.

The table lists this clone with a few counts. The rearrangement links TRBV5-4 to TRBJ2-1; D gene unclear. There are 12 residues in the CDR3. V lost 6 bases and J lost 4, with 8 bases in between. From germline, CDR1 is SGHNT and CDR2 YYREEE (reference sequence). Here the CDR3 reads CASTDKYNEQFF. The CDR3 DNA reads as TGTGCCAGCACCGACAAATACAATGAGCAGTTCTTC.

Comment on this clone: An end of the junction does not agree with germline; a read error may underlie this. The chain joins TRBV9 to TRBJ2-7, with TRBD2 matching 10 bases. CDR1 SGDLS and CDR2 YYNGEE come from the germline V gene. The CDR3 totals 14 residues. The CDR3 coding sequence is TGTGCCAGCAGCGTAGGGGTAGCGGGGGGAGAGCAGTACTTT. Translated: CASSVGVAGGEQYF.

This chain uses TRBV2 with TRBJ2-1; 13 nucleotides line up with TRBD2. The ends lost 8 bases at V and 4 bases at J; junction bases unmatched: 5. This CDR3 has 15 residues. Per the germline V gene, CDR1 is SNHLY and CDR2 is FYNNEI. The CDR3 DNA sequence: TGTGCCAGCCGCCTACTAGCGGGAGGGTACAATGAGCAGTTCTTC. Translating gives CASRLLAGGYNEQFF.

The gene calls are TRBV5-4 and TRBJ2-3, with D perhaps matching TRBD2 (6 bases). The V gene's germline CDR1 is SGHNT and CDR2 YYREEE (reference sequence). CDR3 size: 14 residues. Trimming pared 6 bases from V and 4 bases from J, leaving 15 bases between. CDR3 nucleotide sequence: TGTGCCAGCATCCAATGGGGGGTACCAGATACGCAGTATTTT. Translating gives CASIQWGVPDTQYF. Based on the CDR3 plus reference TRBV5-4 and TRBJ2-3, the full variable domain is ETGVTQSPTHLIKTRGQQVTLRCSSQSGHNTVSWYQQALGQGPQFIFQYYREEENGRGNFPPRFSGLQFPNYSSELNVNALELDDSALYLCASIQWGVPDTQYFGPGTRLTVL.

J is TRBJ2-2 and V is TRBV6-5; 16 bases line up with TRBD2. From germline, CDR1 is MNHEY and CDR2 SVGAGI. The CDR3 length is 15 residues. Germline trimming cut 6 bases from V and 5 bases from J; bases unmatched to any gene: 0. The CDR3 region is CASRGLAGGTGELFF. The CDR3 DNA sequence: TGTGCCAGCAGGGGACTAGCGGGAGGGACCGGGGAGCTGTTTTTT.

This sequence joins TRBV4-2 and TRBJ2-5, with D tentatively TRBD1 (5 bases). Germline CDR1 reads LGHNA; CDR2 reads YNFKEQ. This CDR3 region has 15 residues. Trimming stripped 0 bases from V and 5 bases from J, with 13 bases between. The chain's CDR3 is CASSQDTAGLETQYF. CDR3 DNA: TGTGCCAGCAGCCAAGATACCGCAGGGCTGGAGACCCAGTACTTC.

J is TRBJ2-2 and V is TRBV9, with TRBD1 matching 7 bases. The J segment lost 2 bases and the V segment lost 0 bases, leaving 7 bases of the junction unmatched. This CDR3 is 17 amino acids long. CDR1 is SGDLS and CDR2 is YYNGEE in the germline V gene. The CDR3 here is CASSVATGTANTGELFF. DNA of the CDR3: TGTGCCAGCAGCGTAGCCACCGGGACAGCAAACACCGGGGAGCTGTTTTTT.

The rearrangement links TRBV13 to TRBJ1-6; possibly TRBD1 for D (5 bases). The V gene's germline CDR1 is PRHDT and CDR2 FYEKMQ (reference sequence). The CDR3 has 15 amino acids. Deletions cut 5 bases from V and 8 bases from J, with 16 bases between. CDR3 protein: CASSLAGDWDSPLHF. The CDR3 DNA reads TGTGCCAGCAGCCTCGCCGGGGACTGGGATTCACCCCTCCACTTT.

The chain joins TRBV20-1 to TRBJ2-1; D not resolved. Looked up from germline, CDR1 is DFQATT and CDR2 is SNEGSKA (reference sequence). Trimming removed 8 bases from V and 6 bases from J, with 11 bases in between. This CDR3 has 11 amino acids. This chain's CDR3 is CSLSSSNEQFF. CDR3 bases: TGCAGTCTCTCGAGTAGCAATGAGCAGTTCTTC.

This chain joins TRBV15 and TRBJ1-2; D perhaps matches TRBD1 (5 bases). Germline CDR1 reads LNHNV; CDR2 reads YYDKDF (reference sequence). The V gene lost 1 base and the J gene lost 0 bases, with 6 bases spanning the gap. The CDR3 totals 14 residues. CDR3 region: CATSRGGPNYGYTF. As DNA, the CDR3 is TGTGCCACCAGCAGAGGGGGCCCTAACTATGGCTACACCTTC.

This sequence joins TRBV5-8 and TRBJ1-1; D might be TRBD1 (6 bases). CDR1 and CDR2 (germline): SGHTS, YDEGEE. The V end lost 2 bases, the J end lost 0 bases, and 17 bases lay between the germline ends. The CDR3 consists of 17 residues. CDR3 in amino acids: CASSLGTQLTLNTEAFF. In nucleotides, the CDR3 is TGTGCCAGCAGCTTAGGGACACAGTTGACTTTGAACACTGAAGCTTTCTTT.

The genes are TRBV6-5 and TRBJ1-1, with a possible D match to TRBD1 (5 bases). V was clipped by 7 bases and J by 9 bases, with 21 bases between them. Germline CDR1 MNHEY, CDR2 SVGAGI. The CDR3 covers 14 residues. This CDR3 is CASTPTGGIGKAFF. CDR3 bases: TGTGCCAGCACCCCAACGGGGGGGATAGGTAAAGCTTTCTTT.

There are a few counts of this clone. The CDR3, as DNA: TGTGCCAGCAGCAAAGTCGACTATTTTGTGGAGGAGGGCAATCAGCCCCAGCATTTT. This encodes CASSKVDYFVEEGNQPQHF. The chain carries TRBV21-1 and TRBJ1-5. TRBV21-1 is a pseudogene segment. This CDR3 region has 19 residues.

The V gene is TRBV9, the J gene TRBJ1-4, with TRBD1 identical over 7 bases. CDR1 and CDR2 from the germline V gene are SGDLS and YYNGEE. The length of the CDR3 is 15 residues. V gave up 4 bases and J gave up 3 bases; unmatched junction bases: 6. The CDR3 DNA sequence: TGTGCCAGCAGCACATCAGGGGGATCTAATGAAAAACTGTTTTTT. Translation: CASSTSGGSNEKLFF. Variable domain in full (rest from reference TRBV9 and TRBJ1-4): DSGVTQTPKHLITATGQRVTLRCSPRSGDLSVYWYQQSLDQGLQFLIQYYNGEERAKGNILERFSAQQFPDLHSELNLSSLELGDSALYFCASSTSGGSNEKLFFGSGTQLSVL.

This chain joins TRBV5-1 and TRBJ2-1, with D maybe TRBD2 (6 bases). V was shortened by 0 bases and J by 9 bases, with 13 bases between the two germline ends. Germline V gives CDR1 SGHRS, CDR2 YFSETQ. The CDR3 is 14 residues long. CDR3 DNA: TGCGCCAGCAGCTTGGGGGACTCACTTAGTGAGCAGTTCTTC. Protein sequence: CASSLGDSLSEQFF.

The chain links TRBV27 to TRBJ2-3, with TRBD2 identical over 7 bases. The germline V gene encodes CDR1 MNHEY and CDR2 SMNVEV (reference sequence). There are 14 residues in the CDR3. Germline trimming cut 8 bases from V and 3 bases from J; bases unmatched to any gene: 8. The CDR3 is CASWTRRMTDTQYF. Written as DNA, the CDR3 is TGTGCCAGCTGGACTAGACGAATGACAGATACGCAGTATTTT.

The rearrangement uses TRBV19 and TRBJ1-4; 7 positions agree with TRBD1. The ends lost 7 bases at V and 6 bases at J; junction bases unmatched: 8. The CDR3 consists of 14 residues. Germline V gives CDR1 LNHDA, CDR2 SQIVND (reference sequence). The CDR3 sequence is CASTSTGFYEKLFF. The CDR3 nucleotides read TGTGCCAGTACCTCGACAGGGTTTTATGAAAAACTGTTTTTT.

The CDR3 spells CASSFGVDTEAFF. As DNA, the CDR3 is TGTGCCAGCAGCTTCGGGGTGGACACTGAAGCTTTCTTT. The rearrangement uses TRBV7-9 and TRBJ1-1, with no clear D. V lost 3 bases, J lost 3 bases, and 8 bases lay in between. The CDR3 sequence is 13 residues long. Germline CDR1 and CDR2: SEHNR and FQNEAQ (reference sequence).

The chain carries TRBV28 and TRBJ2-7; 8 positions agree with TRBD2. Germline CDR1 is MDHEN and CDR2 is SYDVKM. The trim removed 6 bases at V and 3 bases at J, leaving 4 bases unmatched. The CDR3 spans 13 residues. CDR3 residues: CASRSGTSYEQYF. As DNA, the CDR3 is TGTGCCAGCAGGTCCGGGACTAGCTACGAGCAGTACTTC. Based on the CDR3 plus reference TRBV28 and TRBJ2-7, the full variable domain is DVKVTQSSRYLVKRTGEKVFLECVQDMDHENMFWYRQDPGLGLRLIYFSYDVKMKEKGDIPEGYSVSREKKERFSLILESASTNQTSMYLCASRSGTSYEQYFGPGTRLTVT.

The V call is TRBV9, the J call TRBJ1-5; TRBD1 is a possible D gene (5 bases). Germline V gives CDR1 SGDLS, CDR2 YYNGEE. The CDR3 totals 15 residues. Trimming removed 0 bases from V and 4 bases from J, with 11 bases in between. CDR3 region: CASSVGGRENQPQHF. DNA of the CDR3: TGTGCCAGCAGCGTAGGAGGCAGGGAAAATCAGCCCCAGCATTTT.

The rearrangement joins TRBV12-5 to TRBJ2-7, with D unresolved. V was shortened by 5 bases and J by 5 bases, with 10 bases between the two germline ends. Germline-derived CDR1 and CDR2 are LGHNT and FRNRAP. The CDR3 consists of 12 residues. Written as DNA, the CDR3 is TGTGCTAGTGGTCTCGGGTCGAACGAGCAGTACTTC. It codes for CASGLGSNEQYF.

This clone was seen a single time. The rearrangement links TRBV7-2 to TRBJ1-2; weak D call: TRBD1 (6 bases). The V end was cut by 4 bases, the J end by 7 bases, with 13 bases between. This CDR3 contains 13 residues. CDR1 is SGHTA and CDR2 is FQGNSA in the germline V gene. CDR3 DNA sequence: TGTGCCAGCAGCTCTCAACAGGGCGCTGGCTACACCTTC. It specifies CASSSQQGAGYTF.

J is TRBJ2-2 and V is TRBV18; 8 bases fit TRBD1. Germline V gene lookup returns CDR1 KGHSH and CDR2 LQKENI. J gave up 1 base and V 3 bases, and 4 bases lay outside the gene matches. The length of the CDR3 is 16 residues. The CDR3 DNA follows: TGTGCCAGCTCACCTGGGACAGGAGGGAACACCGGGGAGCTGTTTTTT. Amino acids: CASSPGTGGNTGELFF.

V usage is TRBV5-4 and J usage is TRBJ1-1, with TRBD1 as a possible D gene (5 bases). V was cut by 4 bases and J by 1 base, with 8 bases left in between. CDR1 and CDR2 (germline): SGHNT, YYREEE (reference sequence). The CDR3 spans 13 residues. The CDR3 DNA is TGTGCCAGCAGCGCCGACAGGAACACTGAAGCTTTCTTT. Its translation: CASSADRNTEAFF.

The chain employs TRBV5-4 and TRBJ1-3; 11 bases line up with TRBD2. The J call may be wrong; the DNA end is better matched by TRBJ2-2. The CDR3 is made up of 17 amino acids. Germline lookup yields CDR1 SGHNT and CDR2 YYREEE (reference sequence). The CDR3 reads CASSLGLAGFNTGELFF. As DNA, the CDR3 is TGTGCCAGCAGCTTGGGACTAGCGGGATTCAACACCGGGGAGCTGTTTTTT.

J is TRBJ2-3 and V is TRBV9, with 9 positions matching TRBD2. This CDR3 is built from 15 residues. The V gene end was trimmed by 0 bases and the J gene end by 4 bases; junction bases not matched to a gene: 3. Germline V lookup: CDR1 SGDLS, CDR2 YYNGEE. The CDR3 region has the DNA TGTGCCAGCAGCGTAGGCGGGAGGGTCCCAGATACGCAGTATTTT. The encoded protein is CASSVGGRVPDTQYF.

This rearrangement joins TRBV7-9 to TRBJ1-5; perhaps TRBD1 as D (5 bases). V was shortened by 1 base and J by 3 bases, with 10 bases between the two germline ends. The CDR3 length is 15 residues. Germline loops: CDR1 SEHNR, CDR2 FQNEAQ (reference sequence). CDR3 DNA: TGTGCCAGCAGCTTAGGGGGGGGTTACAATCAGCCCCAGCATTTT. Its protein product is CASSLGGGYNQPQHF.